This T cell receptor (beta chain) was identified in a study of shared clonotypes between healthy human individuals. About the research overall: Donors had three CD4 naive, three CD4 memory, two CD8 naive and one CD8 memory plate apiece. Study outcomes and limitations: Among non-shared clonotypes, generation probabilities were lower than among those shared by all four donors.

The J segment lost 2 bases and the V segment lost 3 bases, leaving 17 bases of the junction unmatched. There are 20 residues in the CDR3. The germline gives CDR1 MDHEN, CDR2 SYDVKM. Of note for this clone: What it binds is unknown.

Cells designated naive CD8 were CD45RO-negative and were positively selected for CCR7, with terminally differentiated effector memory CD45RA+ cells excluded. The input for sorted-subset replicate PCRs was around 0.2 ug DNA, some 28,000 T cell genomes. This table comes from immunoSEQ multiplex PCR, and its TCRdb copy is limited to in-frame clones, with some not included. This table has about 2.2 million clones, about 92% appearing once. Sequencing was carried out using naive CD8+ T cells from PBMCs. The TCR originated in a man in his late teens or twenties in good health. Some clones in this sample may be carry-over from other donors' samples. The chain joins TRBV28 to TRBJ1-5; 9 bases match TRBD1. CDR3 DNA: TGTGCCAGCAGTTTTCAGGTAACAGGGGGCGAGGATCCCGGCAATCAGCCCCAGCATTTT. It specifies CASSFQVTGGEDPGNQPQHF.